The text below deals with one T cell receptor beta chain. The method was immunoSEQ multiplex PCR; TCRdb's version includes in-frame clones alone and lacks a portion of them. The sample consists of 35,000 to 45,000 clones, 75% to 95% of them appearing once. V trimming: 0 bases; J trimming: 3 bases; junction bases outside the gene matches: 5. This CDR3 has 15 amino acids. Germline V gene data show CDR1 as SGDLS and CDR2 as YYNGEE. These data come from a study of blood T cell repertoires in COVID-19. Study-wide background: T cells, B-cell-depleted T cells, or PBMCs supplied cDNA or gDNA.

V and J are TRBV9 and TRBJ2-7; 8 nucleotides line up with TRBD2. The sequence was obtained from a woman at least 80 years old with acute or convalescent COVID-19. What was sequenced was peripheral blood. This CDR3 reads CASSVGLAPNYEQYF. Here the CDR3 DNA reads TGTGCCAGCAGCGTAGGACTAGCGCCGAACTACGAGCAGTACTTC.